The clone carrying this TCR beta chain was recorded at least ten times. It was uncontrolled infection, other autoimmune disease, pregnancy or lactation that excluded patients. Clinicians diagnosed patients from clinical symptoms, serum thyroxine and TRAb, thyroid ultrasound and orbital computed tomography. The blood was taken when hyperthyroidism was first diagnosed, before any ophthalmopathy symptoms showed up. The PBMCs were taken from less than 11 ml of fresh peripheral blood. The investigators amplified TCR beta CDR3 regions from RNA transcripts. In the first-round RT-PCR of the TCR CDR3, the HTBI primer set was used. TCRdb ran MiXCR on the multiplex PCR reads and lists one entry per CDR3 protein. The data show about 280,000 distinct CDR3 sequences, under 30% seen once. The data were obtained in a study of T cells in Graves' hyperthyroidism and ophthalmopathy. The CDR3 is 15 amino acids. The V gene end was trimmed by 6 bases and the J gene end by 7 bases; junction bases not matched to a gene: 13.

Sequencing was performed on blood. The TCR originated in a man aged 35 to 55 with Graves' hyperthyroidism that later progressed to Graves' ophthalmopathy. The chain is built from TRBV12-3 or TRBV12-4 and TRBJ1-2, with 8 positions matching TRBD1. CDR3 sequence reads: CASRTSGTGSLGYTF. CDR3 DNA: TGTGCCAGCAGAACGAGCGGGACAGGATCCCTTGGCTACACCTTC.